Listed below are T cell receptor beta chains from one sample, sequenced in a study of T cell responses to AZD1222 COVID-19 vaccine. Data came from immunoSEQ multiplex PCR; TCRdb stores just in-frame clones and leaves some out. The data contain around 130,000 clones, less than 95% of them singletons. The sequencing used peripheral blood, collected on day 0 of AZD1222 vaccination. The receptors here all came from an adult in good health. Each CDR3 is given with its conserved first and last residue. D genes are given only for firm matches. The size field is filled for only some rows; it gives once, few, many or a size class.

abundance,v_gene,d_gene,j_gene,CDR3nt,CDR3aa
-,TRBV18,-,TRBJ2-7,TGTGCCAGCTCACGGGCCAGGGGCGGCTACGAGCAGTACTTC,CASSRARGGYEQYF
-,TRBV28,-,TRBJ2-6,TGTGCCAGCAGTGGTATTAGCTCTGGGGCCAACGTCCTGACTTTC,CASSGISSGANVLTF
-,TRBV28,-,TRBJ1-2,TGTGCCAGCAGTTCCCCGGGCCGGGGGTCCCGGTGGGGGTGCACCTTC,CASSSPGRGSRWGCTF
once,TRBV4-1,-,TRBJ2-7,TGCGCCAGCAGCCAAGAGGGACTCACCTACGAGCAGTACTTC,CASSQEGLTYEQYF
-,TRBV5-5,-,TRBJ2-1,TGTGCCAGCAGCTTTGGGGGGTCCTACAATGAGCAGTTCTTC,CASSFGGSYNEQFF
-,TRBV3-1/TRBV3-2,-,TRBJ2-1,TGTGCCAGCAGCCAAGAGGCGGCCGGGAGTAGGTGGAACAATGAGCAGTTCTTC,CASSQEAAGSRWNNEQFF
-,TRBV19,TRBD1,TRBJ2-7,TGTGCCAGTAGTTCCCAGACAGGGGTGGGTGAGCAGTACTTC,CASSSQTGVGEQYF
-,TRBV6-5,TRBD1,TRBJ1-4,TGTGCCAGCAGTACCGGGACAGGGGGAAAAAAACTGTTTTTT,CASSTGTGGKKLFF
-,TRBV10-3,TRBD1,TRBJ1-6,TGTGCCATCAGTGAGGTGGGACAGGGGGCTTCACCCCTCCACTTT,CAISEVGQGASPLHF
-,TRBV2,-,TRBJ1-1,TGTGCCAGCATGACAACTATGAACACTGAAGCTTTCTTT,CASMTTMNTEAFF
once,TRBV5-1,-,TRBJ2-2,TGCGCCAGCAGCCCATCGGGTGTGAGGGAGCTGTTTTTT,CASSPSGVRELFF
-,TRBV28,TRBD1,TRBJ2-5,TGTGCCAGCAGTTTGGGACAGGGAATCCAAGAGACCCAGTACTTC,CASSLGQGIQETQYF
-,TRBV7-9,-,TRBJ1-3,TGTGCCAGCAGCCTATTTCCCTCACTCTCTGGAAACACCATATATTTT,CASSLFPSLSGNTIYF
-,TRBV7-9,TRBD1,TRBJ1-1,TGTGCCAGCACAGGGCAGGGGGACACTGAAGCTTTCTTT,CASTGQGDTEAFF
-,TRBV19,-,TRBJ1-1,TGTGCCAGTAGTAGTGGGCGGTTGACTGAAGCTTTCTTT,CASSSGRLTEAFF
-,TRBV7-2,-,TRBJ1-1,TGTGCCAGCAGCCCAACAGCGGACGAAGCTTTCTTT,CASSPTADEAFF
-,TRBV6-5,-,TRBJ1-1,TGTGCCAGCAGTTACGACCCCCACACTGAAGCTTTCTTT,CASSYDPHTEAFF
-,TRBV12-3/TRBV12-4,-,TRBJ2-5,TGTGCCAGCAGTCTCACAGGGCGGGAGACCCAGTACTTC,CASSLTGRETQYF
-,TRBV6-5,-,TRBJ2-1,TGTGCCAGCAGTTCCAGGGTGAATGAGCAGTTCTTC,CASSSRVNEQFF
few,TRBV19,TRBD2,TRBJ2-3,TGTGCCAGCCGCCTAGCGGGCCTCACAGATACGCAGTATTTT,CASRLAGLTDTQYF
-,TRBV10-1,-,TRBJ2-7,TGCGCCAGCAGTTCTGGACAAGGCTACGAGCAGTACTTC,CASSSGQGYEQYF
-,TRBV6-1,-,TRBJ1-2,TGTGCCAGCAGTGAGTGGGGGGCGAGGGGCTACACCTTC,CASSEWGARGYTF
-,TRBV7-8,-,TRBJ2-5,TGTGCCAGCAGCTTCCCGGGCGAGACCCAGTACTTC,CASSFPGETQYF
-,TRBV2,TRBD1,TRBJ1-4,TGTGCCAGCAGACCCGGGACAGCCTATGAAAAACTGTTTTTT,CASRPGTAYEKLFF
-,TRBV2,TRBD1,TRBJ1-1,TGTGCCAGCAGTGAGTTTGGACAGGGAAAGAACACTGAAGCTTTCTTT,CASSEFGQGKNTEAFF
-,TRBV9,-,TRBJ1-2,TGTGCCAGCAGCGCCTTAGGGGATACCTATGGCTACACCTTC,CASSALGDTYGYTF
-,TRBV5-1,TRBD1,TRBJ1-3,TGCGCCAGCACCTATTCCGGGACAGGGGGCGGGCGAAACACCATATATTTT,CASTYSGTGGGRNTIYF
-,TRBV19,TRBD2,TRBJ2-1,TGTGCCAGTAGTAGCTTCCCCGGACTAGCGGAAGTCCAAAATGAGCAGTTCTTC,CASSSFPGLAEVQNEQFF
-,TRBV3-1/TRBV3-2,-,TRBJ1-1,TGTGCCAGCAGCCAAGAAGGGGTCTGGGACATGAACACTGAAGCTTTCTTT,CASSQEGVWDMNTEAFF
-,TRBV29-1,-,TRBJ1-1,TGCAGCGTCGGGACCACGGGATCGGCTGAAGCTTTCTTT,CSVGTTGSAEAFF
-,TRBV13,-,TRBJ1-1,TGTGCCAGCCGAGGGCTGAACACTGAAGCTTTCTTT,CASRGLNTEAFF
-,TRBV2,TRBD1,TRBJ1-4,TGTGCCAGCAGAACGGGACAGGGGGCGTCAAATGAAAAACTGTTTTTT,CASRTGQGASNEKLFF
-,TRBV27,-,TRBJ1-2,TGTGCCAGCAGTTTATTTGGCCAGTCAAACTATGGCTACACCTTC,CASSLFGQSNYGYTF
-,TRBV27,-,TRBJ1-2,TGTGCCAGCAGTTTTAAGGGCGATAGAGGCTACACCTTC,CASSFKGDRGYTF
once,TRBV29-1,TRBD1,TRBJ1-2,TGCAGCGTTCGGACAGGGGAGGATGGCTACACCTTC,CSVRTGEDGYTF
-,TRBV6-5,-,TRBJ2-6,TGTGCCAGCAGTTTCCGCTCCTCTGGGGCCAACGTCCTGACTTTC,CASSFRSSGANVLTF
once,TRBV30,-,TRBJ1-2,TGTGCCTGGGCAGGACAGAAGGACCTTAACTATGGCTACACCTTC,CAWAGQKDLNYGYTF
-,TRBV5-1,-,TRBJ1-1,TGCGCCAGCAGCTTGGCCCAGTCCCCCTACGCCACTGAAGCTTTCTTT,CASSLAQSPYATEAFF
-,TRBV4-1,-,TRBJ1-5,TGCGCCAGCAGTCAAGATATCGGGTATAGCAATCAGCCCCAGCATTTT,CASSQDIGYSNQPQHF
-,TRBV6-6,TRBD1,TRBJ2-7,TGTGCCAGCAGTTCGGGACAGGGACTCTACGAGCAGTACTTC,CASSSGQGLYEQYF
-,TRBV2,TRBD1,TRBJ1-5,TGTGCCAGTGGACAGGGGAGCAATCAGCCCCAGCATTTT,CASGQGSNQPQHF
-,TRBV7-9,-,TRBJ1-3,TGTGCCAGCAGCTTAGGGGCCCAAGGGACCATATATTTT,CASSLGAQGTIYF
-,TRBV10-3,-,TRBJ2-1,TGTGCCATCAGTGAGTACAATGAGCAGTTCTTC,CAISEYNEQFF
few,TRBV23-1,TRBD1,TRBJ1-1,TGCGCCAGCAGTCAAATACAGGGGTGGGCTGAAGCTTTCTTT,CASSQIQGWAEAFF
-,TRBV27,TRBD1,TRBJ1-6,TGTGCCAGCAGTTTGTCACAGGGGGACTCCTATAATTCACCCCTCCACTTT,CASSLSQGDSYNSPLHF
-,TRBV18,TRBD1,TRBJ2-7,TGTGCCAGCTCACCTTTAGCCGGGACAGGGTTTTTCCACGAGCAGTACTTC,CASSPLAGTGFFHEQYF
-,TRBV10-2,TRBD1,TRBJ1-1,TGCGCCAGCAGACTGAAACCGGGACAGGGGGACTGGTCCCACACTGAAGCTTTCTTT,CASRLKPGQGDWSHTEAFF
-,TRBV30,-,TRBJ2-7,TGTGCCTGGAGTGTGGGACGGTCGGGGCAGTACTTC,CAWSVGRSGQYF
-,TRBV27,-,TRBJ1-2,TGTGCCAGCAGACCCGACGGGGTGGCTGGCTACACCTTC,CASRPDGVAGYTF
-,TRBV7-8,-,TRBJ1-3,TGTGCCAGCAGCTTAGCTCCGGCAGGGATAAACACCATATATTTT,CASSLAPAGINTIYF
-,TRBV6-5,TRBD1,TRBJ1-4,TGTGCCAGCAGAAGCAGGGGGCGCCACGAAAAACTGTTTTTT,CASRSRGRHEKLFF
once,TRBV2,TRBD1,TRBJ1-5,TGTGCCAGCACCCCAGCGGGACAGGGATTGTACCAGCCCCAGCATTTT,CASTPAGQGLYQPQHF
-,TRBV6-2/TRBV6-3,-,TRBJ1-6,TGTGCCAGCAGTTACGGGGGGAAGAATTCACCCCTCCACTTT,CASSYGGKNSPLHF
-,TRBV10-3,TRBD2,TRBJ2-7,TGTGCCATTGCCCGAGGACTAGCGGGAGTCCTCGAGCAGTACTTC,CAIARGLAGVLEQYF
-,TRBV5-8,-,TRBJ1-2,TGTGCCAGCAGCTTAGCAGCAAACTATGGCTACACCTTC,CASSLAANYGYTF
-,TRBV19,-,TRBJ1-3,TGTGCCAGTAGCCTCCTGGCTCTGAGGGCAGTTGGAGGGAGCACCATATATTTT,CASSLLALRAVGGSTIYF
-,TRBV5-1,-,TRBJ1-3,TGCGCCAGCAGCTTTTCGATGGGTCCCACTCCTGGAAACACCATATATTTT,CASSFSMGPTPGNTIYF
-,TRBV7-6,-,TRBJ2-7,TGTGCCAGCAGCCTCCTACGCGGTGGGGAACCTTACGAGCAGTACTTC,CASSLLRGGEPYEQYF
-,TRBV11-2,-,TRBJ2-5,TGTGCCAGCAGCTCTCTTAGGGGGTTACAAGAGACCCAGTACTTC,CASSSLRGLQETQYF